This TCR beta chain was profiled in a study of CD8+ T cells in alopecia areata. Findings and limits, study-wide: Higher clonality and more expanded CD8+ clones appeared in lesional than normal scalp. Mouse data revealed clearer TCR sharing than patient data did, a gap possibly tied to HLA.

CDR3 length: 13 residues. Germline lookup yields CDR1 LNHDA and CDR2 SQIVND (reference sequence). The V and J ends lost 6 bases and 2 bases respectively, with 10 bases between them. Extracted RNA was reverse transcribed, and the resulting cDNA served as sequencing template. The assay was immunoSEQ multiplex PCR, and TCRdb's table has in-frame clones only and misses some. The sample lists about 19,000 clones; less than 70% were seen once. Regarding this clone: As yet, its antigen is unknown.

Across five patients, CD4+ cells underwent sorting into CD25+CD127- cells. Sampling of alopecia areata patients yielded lesional scalp punch biopsies as well as peripheral blood. PBMCs yielded sorted CD4+ and CD8+ T cells. The clonotype originates from a human donor with alopecia areata. The rearrangement joins TRBV19 to TRBJ1-1; tentative D call: TRBD1 (6 bases). Sequencing was done on a sample of CD4+ Tregs sorted from blood. The CDR3: CASSLDRNTEAFF. CDR3 nucleotide sequence: TGTGCCAGTAGCCTGGACAGAAACACTGAAGCTTTCTTT.